This T cell receptor (beta chain) was recovered during a study of siplizumab effects on memory and regulatory T cells. Study-level findings and limits: Roughly 75-97% of proliferating CD4+ or CD8+ clones lacked an assignable naive or memory phenotype. To unstimulated subsets, only a minor fraction of alloreactive clones could be mapped.

It was about 10^5 TCR templates that were assayed per sample. Clones were read by immunoSEQ multiplex PCR, and TCRdb kept only the in-frame ones, dropping some. The sample lists about 100,000 clones, over 85% occurring once. A note on this clone: Its antigen is not identified.

Looked up from germline, CDR1 is MNHNS and CDR2 is SASEGT. The V gene lost 2 bases and the J gene lost 0 bases, with 10 bases spanning the gap. CDR3 length: 15 amino acids. The chain joins TRBV6-1 to TRBJ1-2, with D maybe TRBD1 (6 bases). The TCR comes from a human donor in good health. Source material: Tregs sorted from blood. The CDR3 loop is CASSELQGANYGYTF. Here the CDR3 DNA reads TGTGCCAGCAGTGAACTACAGGGAGCTAACTATGGCTACACCTTC.